This record covers a single T cell receptor beta chain. This entry belongs to a study of T cells in localized non-small cell lung cancer. Germline V gene sequence: CDR1 SGHRS, CDR2 YFSETQ. The CDR3 length is 15 residues. Sequencing used immunoSEQ multiplex PCR; TCRdb keeps in-frame clones, though not all of them. The data hold about 45,000 clones, with about 86% observed a single time. The sequences come from peripheral blood mononuclear cells, collected before any cancer treatment. The rearrangement uses TRBV5-1 and TRBJ2-5; tentatively, D is TRBD1 (5 bases). The J call is doubtful: the DNA matches TRBJ2-7 better. This receptor was taken from a man aged 35 to 69 with stage III lung adenocarcinoma. This CDR3 is CASSLEAGNTYEQYF. For the CDR3, the DNA is TGCGCCAGCAGCTTGGAGGCAGGGAATACCTACGAGCAGTACTTC.